The clone carrying this T cell receptor beta chain was recorded only once. In the original analysis: Reference gene primer amplification gave nucleated cell count estimates. Some clones are missing from TCRdb's copy, which holds only in-frame ones; the method was immunoSEQ multiplex PCR. For V, J and clone size, that table is used; D and trimming come from the DNA. The sample yields 35,000 to 50,000 clones, 76% seen once. This entry comes from a study of blood T cell repertoires in COVID-19. Study at large: Samples of COVID-19 (acute and convalescent) were obtained from the United States, Italy and Spain. PBMCs, B-cell-depleted T cells, or T cells provided the cDNA or gDNA that made up the material.

The germline V gene has CDR1 LGHDT and CDR2 YNNKEL (reference sequence). This CDR3 is built from 14 residues. Trimming removed 4 bases from V and 4 bases from J, with 13 bases in between. Input material: peripheral blood. The TCR was taken from a man in his 70s with active or convalescent COVID-19. The chain links TRBV3-1 (or the pseudogene TRBV3-2) to TRBJ1-2; D perhaps matches TRBD1 (5 bases). CDR3 in amino acids: CASSPLDSAYGYTF. The CDR3 nucleotides read TGTGCCAGCAGCCCCCTCGACAGTGCCTATGGCTACACCTTC.